There are many counts of the clone carrying this T cell receptor (beta chain). Its antigen is unknown. This entry comes from a study of neurological immune-mediated disorders. Study-level points and caveats: The expanded clones of different subjects shared no CDR3 amino acid sequences (suggesting private repertoires in all groups). Whereas HTLV-1-associated myelopathy showed the most TCR clonal expansion, multiple sclerosis showed the least, with levels below those of healthy controls.

Trimming pared 6 bases from V and 7 bases from J, leaving 15 bases between. The CDR3 covers 14 residues. TCRdb itself ran the 5' RACE reads through MiXCR, one entry per CDR3 protein. The sample consists of fewer than 90,000 distinct CDR3 sequences, about 9.3% of them appearing once. This chain links TRBV12-3 or TRBV12-4 with TRBJ1-4; D gene ambiguous. The receptor comes from a man aged 35 to 55 in good health. Sequencing used PBMCs. Here the CDR3 DNA reads TGTGCCAGCAGGTTGGTCGGTGGTGGTGAAAAACTGTTTTTT. This encodes CASRLVGGGEKLFF.